The 8 T cell receptor beta chains given below trace back to one sample, sequenced in a study of T cells in Graves' hyperthyroidism and ophthalmopathy. TCR beta CDR3 region amplification was performed from RNA transcripts. Initially, a first-round RT-PCR of the TCR CDR3 employed the HTBI primer set. TCRdb recomputed calls from the multiplex PCR reads with MiXCR, one row per CDR3 protein. The table lists around 200,000 distinct CDR3 sequences, approximately 15% of them singletons, with 25% to 30% in the top ten. The sequenced sample was blood. The receptors come from a woman between 50 and 59 years old with Graves' hyperthyroidism.

There are a few counts of this clonotype. The genes are TRBV11-2 and TRBJ2-7, with D possibly called TRBD1 or TRBD2 (5 bases each). V lost 3 bases, J lost 4 bases, and 22 bases lay in between. There are 17 residues in the CDR3. The germline CDR1 and CDR2 sequences are SGHAT and FQNNGV. CDR3 DNA sequence: TGTGCCAGCAGCTTCTCCGGGGCGCGAAAGATTGTTTACGAGCAGTACTTC. It translates to CASSFSGARKIVYEQYF. Variable domain in full (rest from reference TRBV11-2 and TRBJ2-7): EAGVAQSPRYKIIEKRQSVAFWCNPISGHATLYWYQQILGQGPKLLIQFQNNGVVDDSQLPKDRFSAERLKGVDSTLKIQPAKLEDSAVYLCASSFSGARKIVYEQYFGPGTRLTVT.

This clonotype has just a few counts. V gene TRBV11-2 combines with J gene TRBJ1-6; D remains ambiguous. There are 12 residues in the CDR3. The V and J ends lost 2 bases and 17 bases respectively, with 13 bases between them. CDR1 SGHAT and CDR2 FQNNGV come from the germline V gene. CDR3 region: CASSLSADQFHF. The CDR3 region has the DNA TGTGCCAGCAGCTTATCCGCGGACCAATTCCACTTT.

The sample holds many counts of this clonotype. This chain joins TRBV11-2 and TRBJ2-1; a weak D match, TRBD2 (6 bases). CDR1 and CDR2 (germline): SGHAT, FQNNGV. V was cut by 3 bases and J by 9 bases, with 9 bases left in between. This CDR3 spans 12 amino acids. The CDR3 here is CASSFTSIEQFF. The DNA for the CDR3 is TGTGCCAGCAGCTTCACTAGCATTGAGCAGTTCTTC. Full variable domain (missing parts from reference TRBV11-2 and TRBJ2-1): EAGVAQSPRYKIIEKRQSVAFWCNPISGHATLYWYQQILGQGPKLLIQFQNNGVVDDSQLPKDRFSAERLKGVDSTLKIQPAKLEDSAVYLCASSFTSIEQFFGPGTRLTVL.

In this sample, this clonotype turned up many times. This chain uses TRBV28 with TRBJ2-5; 15 positions agree with TRBD2. V dropped 6 bases and J dropped 0; count of bases not matched to a gene: 5. This CDR3 region has 17 residues. Looked up from germline, CDR1 is MDHEN and CDR2 is SYDVKM. The CDR3 reads CASSQGLAGGYQETQYF. The CDR3 DNA sequence: TGTGCCAGCAGCCAAGGACTAGCGGGGGGGTACCAAGAGACCCAGTACTTC.

This clonotype was seen at least ten times. The V and J genes are TRBV6-1 and TRBJ1-1; possible D gene TRBD1, 6 bases. Germline CDR1 is MNHNS and CDR2 is SASEGT. V lost 8 bases to trimming and J lost 0 bases, with 10 bases between them. The CDR3 contains 13 residues. CDR3 nucleotide sequence: TGTGCCAGCGCAGGGGCTTTGAACACTGAAGCTTTCTTT. Its protein product is CASAGALNTEAFF.

This clonotype has a count of ten or more. The chain carries TRBV28 and TRBJ1-2; D not certain. Trimming pared 6 bases from V and 4 bases from J, leaving 12 bases between. The CDR3 length is 13 residues. Per germline, CDR1 MDHEN and CDR2 SYDVKM. CDR3 amino acids: CASRAHGIYGYTF. The DNA for the CDR3 is TGTGCCAGCAGGGCTCACGGTATCTATGGCTACACCTTC.

The sample holds a few counts of this clonotype. A much larger clone differs by one base, so this may be a read error. This chain uses TRBV2 with TRBJ1-1; the match to TRBD1 covers 8 bases. The germline V gene encodes CDR1 SNHLY and CDR2 FYNNEI. This CDR3 comprises 14 residues. Here the CDR3 reads CAGSFRQGLTEASF. CDR3 nucleotides: TGTGCCGGCAGTTTTCGACAGGGGCTAACTGAAGCTTCCTTT.

V usage is TRBV2 and J usage is TRBJ2-1; 7 nucleotides line up with TRBD2. Losses at the gene ends were 5 bases for V and 0 bases for J; bases not matched to a gene: 4. This CDR3 region has 15 residues. Germline loops: CDR1 SNHLY, CDR2 FYNNEI. The CDR3 bases are TGTGCCAGCAGTCCTAGCGGAGACTCCTACAATGAGCAGTTCTTC. It specifies CASSPSGDSYNEQFF. The whole variable domain, remainder taken from reference TRBV2 and TRBJ2-1, is EPEVTQTPSHQVTQMGQEVILRCVPISNHLYFYWYRQILGQKVEFLVSFYNNEISEKSEIFDDQFSVERPDGSNFTLKIRSTKLEDSAMYFCASSPSGDSYNEQFFGPGTRLTVL.